This TCR beta chain originates from a study of T cell responses to AZD1222 COVID-19 vaccine. Sequenced by immunoSEQ multiplex PCR; TCRdb stores in-frame clones only, minus some. The table has some 110,000 clones, roughly 90% seen once. Germline CDR1 and CDR2: SGHTA and FQGTGA. The CDR3 runs 16 residues. Trimming left V 0 bases short and J 3 bases short, with 15 bases between. This sequence was found in an adult in good health. The rearrangement links TRBV7-3 to TRBJ2-7; no clear D gene. The sequencing here drew on peripheral blood, taken on day 0 of AZD1222 vaccination. In DNA, the CDR3 is TGTGCCAGCAGCTTAACGGGGTCGGCCAGTTACTACGAGCAGTACTTC. Protein sequence: CASSLTGSASYYEQYF.